This T cell receptor beta chain was sequenced during a study of T cell clonotyping in hematopoietic cell transplantation. Study-level results: Pathologically expanded recipient clonotypes increased progressively from day 30 to day 180 as diversity fell. Graft donor and pretransplant recipient Inverse Simpson Index values predicted broader posttransplant TCR diversity.

Produced via immunoSEQ multiplex PCR; TCRdb's table is partial and in-frame only. This repertoire shows 15,000 to 20,000 clones, 70% to 90% found once; its top ten account for about 4.5%. A note on this clone: Its specificity is not known.

The sequencing input was peripheral blood mononuclear cells. The TCR was taken from a woman aged 40 to 50 in good health. Some clones in this sample may be carry-over from other donors' samples.

The CDR3 DNA follows: TGTGCCAGTAGAGGGAGGATCACAGATACGCAGTATTTT. This codes for CASRGRITDTQYF. The chain recombines TRBV19 with TRBJ2-3, with D perhaps matching TRBD2 (6 bases). V was clipped by 6 bases and J by 2 bases, with 9 bases between them. The CDR3 is 13 residues long. CDR1 is LNHDA and CDR2 is SQIVND in the germline V gene (reference sequence).